The 22 T cell receptor beta chains below were found in one sample sequenced in a study of vaccination effects on CD4 cells after COVID-19 (dated by TCRdb to 2021 to 2024). The ViraFEST assay stimulated PBMC with viral peptide pools and then used TCR sequencing to identify antigen-specific CD4+ T cell clonotypes by expansion. After around 10 days of culture, CD4+ T cells were isolated with the EasySep CD4+ T cell isolation kit. Each participant received two doses of an mRNA SARS-CoV-2 vaccine, either BNT162b2 or mRNA-1273. The library came from the immunoSEQ multiplex PCR assay. TCRdb retrieved this table from immuneACCESS and kept in-frame rearrangements only. Not all clones are present; in checked studies, unresolved V genes account for under half, and no reason is known for the remainder. The sample table lists 28,000 or so clones, 73% of them with a count of one. Jointly, the top ten make up 10% of the sample.

No antigen is known for these receptors. Material: CD4+ T cells from PBMCs cultured with HCoV-NL63 spike peptides, obtained after COVID-19 vaccination. The cell subset or site label of this sample denotes: HCoV-NL63 spike overlapping peptide pool stimulation. The receptors derive from a human donor who received a COVID-19 vaccine.

This clone was observed a single time. The V gene is TRBV11-3, the J gene TRBJ2-2; possibly TRBD1 for D (5 bases). The CDR3 length is 14 residues. Germline-derived CDR1 and CDR2 are SGHNT and YENEEA. Between the trimmed V and J ends, which lost 1 base and 8 bases, there was a span of 11 bases. DNA for the CDR3: TGTGCCAGCAGCTTAGGGGGCATCGCTGGGGAGCTGTTTTTT. Protein product: CASSLGGIAGELFF. Filled out from reference TRBV11-3 and TRBJ2-2, the complete variable domain reads EAGVVQSPRYKIIEKKQPVAFWCNPISGHNTLYWYLQNLGQGPELLIRYENEEAVDDSQLPKDRFSAERLKGVDSTLKIQPAELGDSAVYLCASSLGGIAGELFFGEGSRLTVL.

The J gene is TRBJ1-1, the V gene TRBV6-5; 7 positions match TRBD1. The CDR3 length is 15 residues. The V and J ends lost 0 bases and 9 bases, in that order; junction bases with no gene match: 10. CDR1 and CDR2 from the germline V gene are MNHEY and SVGAGI. CDR3 sequence (DNA): TGTGCCAGCAGTTACTCGGGGGACAGCACGGGGAAAGCTTTCTTT. The encoded protein is CASSYSGDSTGKAFF.

This chain uses TRBV5-1 with TRBJ1-4; TRBD1 aligns across 7 bases. The germline gives CDR1 SGHRS, CDR2 YFSETQ. The CDR3 has 12 amino acids. V dropped 3 bases and J dropped 10; count of bases not matched to a gene: 3. The CDR3 DNA reads TGCGCCAGCAGCTGGGACAGCCGAAAACTGTTTTTT. Amino acids: CASSWDSRKLFF.

This clone appeared a few times. The chain is built from TRBV3-1 (or the pseudogene TRBV3-2) and TRBJ1-1; the D is unclear. CDR1 LGHDT and CDR2 YNNKEL come from the germline V gene (reference sequence). This CDR3 region has 14 residues. V was clipped by 6 bases and J by 1 base, with 12 bases between them. The CDR3 is CASSTAVSNTEAFF. CDR3 nucleotides: TGTGCCAGCAGTACAGCGGTCTCGAACACTGAAGCTTTCTTT.

V is TRBV25-1 and J is TRBJ2-5; D is possibly TRBD1 (5 bases). Germline CDR1 and CDR2: MGHDK and SYGVNS. V was shortened by 5 bases and J by 2 bases, with 6 bases between the two germline ends. This CDR3 has 12 amino acids. The CDR3 DNA follows: TGTGCCAGCAGTCGACAGCAAGAGACCCAGTACTTC. Protein product: CASSRQQETQYF.

The CDR3 bases are TGTGCCAGCAGCCGCAGACATCCTCGGAGAGACACCATATATTTT. It translates to CASSRRHPRRDTIYF. The V and J genes are TRBV6-5 and TRBJ1-3; D gene uncertain. V lost 6 bases, J lost 8 bases, and 20 bases lay in between. CDR1 is MNHEY and CDR2 is SVGAGI in the germline V gene. The CDR3 runs 15 residues.

The chain combines TRBV24-1 with TRBJ2-1; D tentatively reads TRBD1 or TRBD2 (6 bases each). The germline V gene has CDR1 KGHDR and CDR2 SFDVKD. There are 15 residues in the CDR3. The V gene lost 8 bases and the J gene lost 8 bases, with 21 bases spanning the gap. The CDR3 bases are TGTGCCACCAACCGGGACACTGGGGGGATGGATGAGCAGTTCTTC. It encodes CATNRDTGGMDEQFF.

This chain connects TRBV11-3 to TRBJ1-1, with TRBD1 identical over 11 bases. Trimming removed 2 bases from V and 0 bases from J; junction bases left unmatched: 2. This CDR3 spans 16 amino acids. Germline-derived CDR1 and CDR2 are SGHNT and YENEEA. The CDR3 sequence: CASSLPDRGLNTEAFF. Written as DNA, the CDR3 is TGTGCCAGCAGCTTACCGGACAGGGGGCTGAACACTGAAGCTTTCTTT.

The chain has TRBV27 and TRBJ1-4; D is possibly TRBD1 (5 bases). The CDR3 runs to 14 residues. CDR1 is MNHEY, CDR2 SMNVEV, per germline (reference sequence). With 2 bases removed from V and 8 bases from J, the gap between germline ends came to 12 bases. The CDR3 here is CASSLGGRREKLFF. CDR3 bases: TGTGCCAGCAGTTTAGGGGGAAGGCGGGAAAAACTGTTTTTT.

The chain joins TRBV18 to TRBJ1-2; tentative D call: TRBD1 (5 bases). Trimming took off 0 bases at V and 6 bases at J, with 8 bases between the two ends. The germline CDR1 and CDR2 sequences are KGHSH and LQKENI. CDR3 length: 13 residues. The CDR3 region is CASSPPAGNGYTF. The CDR3, as DNA: TGTGCCAGCTCACCACCGGCAGGGAATGGCTACACCTTC.

The CDR3 reads CASSPPGTGTTYSPLHF. CDR3 bases: TGTGCCAGCTCACCTCCCGGGACAGGGACGACATATTCACCCCTCCACTTT. The rearrangement uses TRBV18 and TRBJ1-6, with 9 bases matching TRBD1. The CDR3 runs to 17 residues. Germline-derived CDR1 and CDR2 are KGHSH and LQKENI. Trimming at V came to 3 bases and at J to 8 bases, leaving 11 bases not matched to a gene. The whole variable domain, filled in from reference TRBV18 and TRBJ1-6, reads NAGVMQNPRHLVRRRGQEARLRCSPMKGHSHVYWYRQLPEEGLKFMVYLQKENIIDESGMPKERFSAEFPKEGPSILRIQQVVRGDSAAYFCASSPPGTGTTYSPLHFGNGTRLTVT.

The chain couples TRBV5-4 to TRBJ2-1, with 7 nucleotides matching TRBD1. The junction had 5 bases not matched to a gene; V was cut back by 4 bases and J by 4 bases. Germline values: CDR1 SGHNT, CDR2 YYREEE (reference sequence). This CDR3 contains 14 residues. CDR3 nucleotides: TGTGCCAGCAGCCTTGGGACAGAATACAATGAGCAGTTCTTC. Protein: CASSLGTEYNEQFF. Full variable domain (outside the CDR3, taken from reference TRBV5-4 and TRBJ2-1): ETGVTQSPTHLIKTRGQQVTLRCSSQSGHNTVSWYQQALGQGPQFIFQYYREEENGRGNFPPRFSGLQFPNYSSELNVNALELDDSALYLCASSLGTEYNEQFFGPGTRLTVL.

The rearrangement joins TRBV5-8 to TRBJ2-1; 9 bases align to TRBD1. V dropped 2 bases and J dropped 3; count of bases not matched to a gene: 9. This CDR3 spans 17 amino acids. Germline-derived CDR1 and CDR2 are SGHTS and YDEGEE. CDR3 coding DNA: TGTGCCAGCAGCTTCCGAACAGGGGGCCAAGTCTACAATGAGCAGTTCTTC. Amino acids: CASSFRTGGQVYNEQFF.

The rearrangement uses TRBV12-3 or TRBV12-4 and TRBJ1-5; D gene ambiguous. The CDR3 runs 12 residues. Trimming cost V 8 bases and J 6 bases, with 11 bases left between them. CDR3 loop: CASRLGPQPQHF. The CDR3 bases are TGTGCCAGCCGGCTTGGTCCTCAGCCCCAGCATTTT.

This clone was seen a few times. The rearrangement links TRBV3-1 (or the pseudogene TRBV3-2) to TRBJ2-1; TRBD1 might be the D (7 bases). CDR1 and CDR2 (germline): LGHDT, YNNKEL (reference sequence). This CDR3 has 13 residues. With 0 bases removed from V and 9 bases from J, the gap between germline ends came to 9 bases. The CDR3 region has the DNA TGTGCCAGCAGCCAAGATCAGGGGGGTGAGCAGTTCTTC. Encoded protein: CASSQDQGGEQFF.

This chain connects TRBV14 to TRBJ1-1, with D perhaps matching TRBD1 (6 bases). Trimming removed 0 bases from V and 6 bases from J, with 14 bases in between. The CDR3 runs to 15 residues. Germline assignment: CDR1 SGHDN and CDR2 FVKESK. This CDR3 reads CASSQEVGAWSEAFF. The CDR3 DNA is TGTGCCAGCAGCCAAGAGGTGGGGGCTTGGTCTGAAGCTTTCTTT.

This clone has only one observation. The chain couples TRBV6-6 to TRBJ2-2, with TRBD1 matching 10 bases. This CDR3 contains 15 residues. The junction had 6 bases not matched to a gene; V was cut back by 6 bases and J by 5 bases. Germline V gene sequence: CDR1 MNHNY, CDR2 SVGAGI (reference sequence). The CDR3 sequence is CASSPRDRGTGELFF. CDR3 nucleotides: TGTGCCAGCAGCCCACGGGACAGGGGAACCGGGGAGCTGTTTTTT.

CDR3 nucleotides: TGTGCCAGCAGATACAGGGGGACAAACACTGAAGCTTTCTTT. It encodes CASRYRGTNTEAFF. The chain links TRBV6-5 to TRBJ1-1; TRBD1 matches 8 bases. The germline V gene has CDR1 MNHEY and CDR2 SVGAGI. The CDR3 covers 14 residues. Losses at the gene ends were 6 bases for V and 2 bases for J; bases not matched to a gene: 5.

This chain connects TRBV15 to TRBJ1-6; D not certain. The germline gives CDR1 LNHNV, CDR2 YYDKDF (reference sequence). This CDR3 is 12 amino acids long. The germline V and J ends were trimmed by 8 bases and 5 bases, with 7 bases remaining between them. DNA of the CDR3: TGTGCCACCGGCCTGGATAATTCACCCCTCCACTTT. It encodes CATGLDNSPLHF.

The chain recombines TRBV18 with TRBJ2-7; D is possibly TRBD1 (5 bases). V lost 6 bases to trimming and J lost 2 bases, with 14 bases between them. Germline CDR1 KGHSH, CDR2 LQKENI. The CDR3 is made up of 14 amino acids. CDR3 protein: CASSPGRVTYEQYF. DNA for the CDR3: TGTGCCAGCTCGCCAGGCAGGGTTACCTACGAGCAGTACTTC.

This clone has more than one count but fewer than ten. The chain has TRBV5-1 and TRBJ1-2; D possibly corresponds to TRBD1 (6 bases). CDR1 and CDR2 (germline): SGHRS, YFSETQ. The CDR3 has 13 amino acids. V dropped 5 bases and J dropped 3 bases, with 11 bases sitting between them. The CDR3 DNA reads TGCGCCAGCAGGACAGGTTTGGACTATGGCTACACCTTC. This gives the protein CASRTGLDYGYTF.

The chain joins TRBV29-1 to TRBJ1-3, with D perhaps TRBD1 (5 bases). The CDR3 is made up of 13 amino acids. The germline V gene encodes CDR1 SQVTM and CDR2 ANQGSEA. The V gene lost 7 bases and the J gene lost 0 bases, with 10 bases spanning the gap. CDR3 protein: CSALTVSGNTIYF. The CDR3 DNA sequence: TGCAGCGCGCTGACAGTCTCTGGAAACACCATATATTTT.